Here is one T cell receptor beta chain with its context. What it recognizes is unknown. This entry comes from a study of blood T cells in healthy people across ages. Broader study findings: Per million T cells, TCR beta diversity dropped roughly linearly as age increased.

The second PCR ran roughly 7 to 11 cycles with a sample-barcoded 5' primer and J-beta primers. TCRdb reprocessed the 5' RACE reads with MiXCR, giving one entry per CDR3 protein. The table includes fewer than 800,000 distinct CDR3 sequences, roughly 21% detected once. Per germline, CDR1 LGHDT and CDR2 YNNKEL (reference sequence). Trimming removed 0 bases from V and 4 bases from J, with 13 bases in between. There are 15 residues in the CDR3. The chain is built from TRBV3-1 and TRBJ2-7; tentative D call: TRBD1 (5 bases). This receptor was obtained from a man aged 70 or older in good health. Sequencing input: blood. The CDR3 nucleotides are TGTGCCAGCAGCCAAGATTGGGCAGGGATATACGAGCAGTACTTC. Protein: CASSQDWAGIYEQYF.